This paragraph reports one TCR beta chain. Its antigen is not identified. The record originates from a study of T cells after yellow fever vaccination. Overall study results and limits: Only a minor proportion of clonotypes was detected across both CD4 and CD8 compartments. Post-booster repertoires again held most primary-vaccination clones (about 96% CD4, 88% CD8).

Germline CDR1 is SEHNR and CDR2 is FQNEAQ (reference sequence). Trimming took off 6 bases at V and 1 base at J, with 15 bases between the two ends. The CDR3 length is 15 residues. TCRdb redid the calling of the 5' RACE reads with MiXCR, one entry per CDR3 protein. This table has 600,000 to 750,000 distinct CDR3 sequences, roughly an eighth appearing once. This chain connects TRBV7-9 to TRBJ2-5, with D unresolved. This TCR was recovered from a man aged 25 to 40 who received the YFV17D yellow fever vaccine. Sequenced material: PBMCs, taken on the day of the yellow fever booster vaccination. CDR3 bases: TGTGCCAGCAGTCCCATTCGGAGCTTCCAAGAGACCCAGTACTTC. Amino acids: CASSPIRSFQETQYF.